These 3 T cell receptor beta chains were all obtained from the same sample, sequenced in a study of CD8 T cells in ankylosing spondylitis. One entry per CDR3 protein, called by TCRdb with MiXCR from the 5' RACE reads. The data hold about 90,000 distinct CDR3 sequences, with 27% observed a single time. Input material: blood, either unsorted or a sorted T cell fraction (not recorded which). The receptors originated from a male donor with ankylosing spondylitis or in good health (not recorded which).

The rearrangement joins TRBV29-1 to TRBJ2-7; a weak D match, TRBD1 (5 bases). The germline V gene encodes CDR1 SQVTM and CDR2 ANQGSEA. The CDR3 has 12 residues. Trimming shortened V by 5 bases and J by 2 bases, and 10 bases separated the two germline ends. CDR3 in amino acids: CSVCDSTYEQYF. The CDR3 bases are TGCAGCGTTTGCGACAGCACCTACGAGCAGTACTTC.

This clonotype was detected a few times. This chain joins TRBV20-1 and TRBJ2-3, with TRBD2 matching 8 bases. Germline CDR1 reads DFQATT; CDR2 reads SNEGSKA (reference sequence). J was trimmed by 2 bases and V by 5 bases; bases with no gene match: 6. The CDR3 covers 14 residues. The CDR3 DNA reads TGCAGTGCTGTCCCGGGGGGGAACACAGATACGCAGTATTTT. Its translation: CSAVPGGNTDTQYF.

The chain joins TRBV7-9 to TRBJ2-5, with D possibly matching TRBD1 (5 bases). This CDR3 comprises 14 residues. Germline V gene lookup returns CDR1 SEHNR and CDR2 FQNEAQ (reference sequence). With 3 bases removed from V and 1 base from J, the gap between germline ends came to 9 bases. The CDR3 loop reads CASSFTDSQETQYF. DNA of the CDR3: TGTGCCAGCAGCTTCACCGACAGCCAAGAGACCCAGTACTTC.